This T cell receptor (beta chain) was captured in a study of blood T cell repertoires in COVID-19. This table comes from immunoSEQ multiplex PCR, and its TCRdb copy is limited to in-frame clones, with some not included. The sample holds roughly 80,000 clones, roughly nine tenths seen once. CDR1 is SNHLY, CDR2 FYNNEI, per germline. Trimming took off 0 bases at V and 7 bases at J, with 19 bases between the two ends. CDR3 length: 17 amino acids. This receptor was obtained from a human donor in a cohort sampled during active COVID-19. Specimen: peripheral blood. The chain couples TRBV2 to TRBJ2-1, with D possibly TRBD2 on 5 matching bases. This chain's CDR3 is CASSEALGLAEVNEQFF. The DNA for the CDR3 is TGTGCCAGCAGTGAAGCGCTTGGGCTAGCTGAGGTTAATGAGCAGTTCTTC.